The rows below give T cell receptor beta chains drawn from one sample of a study of blood T cell repertoires in COVID-19. The method was immunoSEQ multiplex PCR; TCRdb's version includes in-frame clones alone and lacks a portion of them. In the table there are 130,000 or so clones, about 87% of which are singletons. Material for sequencing was peripheral blood. All receptors derive from a woman between 50 and 59 years old with acute or convalescent COVID-19. The CDR3 runs from the conserved cysteine through the conserved F or W. A D gene is named only where the DNA matches it firmly. A row's size may be missing; if present it is once, few, many or a size class.

>NA|NA|TRBJ1-1|TRBV5-8
CASSGYRDVTEAFF
TGTGCCAGCAGCGGTTACAGGGATGTGACTGAAGCTTTCTTT
>NA|NA|TRBJ1-2|TRBV4-3
CASSQDRGNGYTF
TGCGCCAGCAGCCAAGATAGAGGAAATGGCTACACCTTC
>NA|NA|TRBJ1-4|TRBV29-1
CSVSSGGEKLFF
TGCAGCGTCTCTTCGGGTGGTGAAAAACTGTTTTTT
>NA|NA|TRBJ1-6|TRBV6-5
CATLAGAGGSPLHF
TGTGCCACCCTGGCAGGGGCGGGTGGATCACCCCTCCACTTT
>NA|NA|TRBJ1-3|TRBV7-2
CASSLWLSGNTIYF
TGTGCCAGCAGCTTATGGCTCTCTGGAAACACCATATATTTT
>TRBD2|few|TRBJ2-3|TRBV27
CASSLALGLGGTDTQYF
TGTGCCAGCAGTTTAGCCCTCGGACTAGGGGGCACAGATACGCAGTATTTT
>TRBD1|NA|TRBJ1-4|TRBV7-2
CASSLDRGNVPLGKLFF
TGTGCCAGCAGCCTAGACAGGGGGAATGTGCCGTTGGGAAAACTGTTTTTT
>NA|few|TRBJ1-5|TRBV5-8
CASSLVREGGQPQHF
TGTGCCAGCAGCTTGGTCAGGGAGGGAGGTCAGCCCCAGCATTTT
>TRBD1|NA|TRBJ1-4|TRBV9
CASSAGGAGTGREKLFF
TGTGCCAGCAGCGCTGGGGGGGCCGGGACAGGGCGAGAAAAACTGTTTTTT
>TRBD2|NA|TRBJ2-2|TRBV5-4
CASSLRFGLGGGGELFF
TGTGCCAGCAGCTTGAGATTTGGACTAGGCGGAGGCGGGGAGCTGTTTTTT
>NA|NA|TRBJ2-2|TRBV5-4
CASSFGTDMNTGELFF
TGTGCCAGCAGCTTTGGAACTGACATGAACACCGGGGAGCTGTTTTTT
>NA|once|TRBJ1-1|TRBV5-1
CASSPWGVGQGTEAFF
TGCGCCAGCAGCCCTTGGGGGGTGGGCCAGGGAACTGAAGCTTTCTTT
>NA|NA|TRBJ2-3|TRBV5-8
CASSLGNSYSSSTDTQYF
TGTGCCAGCAGCTTGGGAAATTCGTACTCGTCGAGCACAGATACGCAGTATTTT
>TRBD1|NA|TRBJ2-5|TRBV4-3
CASSYGTGVKETQYF
TGCGCCAGCAGCTATGGGACAGGGGTTAAGGAGACCCAGTACTTC
>NA|NA|TRBJ2-6|TRBV19
CASRGPYSGANVLTF
TGTGCCAGTAGGGGCCCGTACTCTGGGGCCAACGTCCTGACTTTC
>TRBD2|NA|TRBJ2-7|TRBV18
CASSGRAGVSSYEQYF
TGTGCCAGCTCCGGAAGAGCGGGGGTAAGCTCCTACGAGCAGTACTTC
>TRBD1|NA|TRBJ1-2|TRBV29-1
CSAQDRGGYGYTF
TGCAGCGCTCAGGACAGGGGGGGATACGGCTACACCTTC
>TRBD1|NA|TRBJ1-1|TRBV10-3
CAISRQGAHTEAFF
TGTGCCATCAGTCGACAGGGGGCACACACTGAAGCTTTCTTT
>NA|NA|TRBJ2-7|TRBV6-2/TRBV6-3
CASSTGRVAYEQYF
TGTGCCAGCAGTACCGGCAGGGTCGCCTACGAGCAGTACTTC
>TRBD1|NA|TRBJ1-4|TRBV7-9
CASSLAPGQGSEKLFF
TGTGCCAGCAGCTTAGCTCCGGGACAGGGTTCTGAAAAACTGTTTTTT
>NA|once|TRBJ1-6|TRBV6-6
CATWTDYNSPLHF
TGCGCCACCTGGACAGACTATAATTCACCCCTCCACTTT
>NA|NA|TRBJ1-2|TRBV18
CASSPRSQGHYGYTF
TGTGCCAGCTCACCTCGCTCCCAGGGGCACTATGGCTACACCTTC
>TRBD2|NA|TRBJ2-1|TRBV5-1
CASSLALAGHNEQFF
TGCGCCAGCAGCTTGGCCCTAGCGGGGCACAATGAGCAGTTCTTC
>NA|NA|TRBJ2-1|TRBV7-2
CASFPPGVAYNEQFF
TGTGCCAGCTTCCCCCCGGGGGTAGCCTACAATGAGCAGTTCTTC
>NA|NA|TRBJ1-2|TRBV6-5
CASSYRQPNYGYTF
TGTGCCAGCAGTTACCGACAGCCGAACTATGGCTACACCTTC
>TRBD2|once|TRBJ2-2|TRBV7-8
CASSPRASGLTGELFF
TGTGCCAGCAGCCCCCGTGCTAGCGGGTTAACCGGGGAGCTGTTTTTT
>NA|once|TRBJ2-2|TRBV6-5
CASSLLRSTGELFF
TGTGCCAGCAGCCTCCTACGAAGCACCGGGGAGCTGTTTTTT
>NA|NA|TRBJ1-4|TRBV6-5
CASRRSANEKLFF
TGTGCCAGCAGGAGGTCAGCTAATGAAAAACTGTTTTTT